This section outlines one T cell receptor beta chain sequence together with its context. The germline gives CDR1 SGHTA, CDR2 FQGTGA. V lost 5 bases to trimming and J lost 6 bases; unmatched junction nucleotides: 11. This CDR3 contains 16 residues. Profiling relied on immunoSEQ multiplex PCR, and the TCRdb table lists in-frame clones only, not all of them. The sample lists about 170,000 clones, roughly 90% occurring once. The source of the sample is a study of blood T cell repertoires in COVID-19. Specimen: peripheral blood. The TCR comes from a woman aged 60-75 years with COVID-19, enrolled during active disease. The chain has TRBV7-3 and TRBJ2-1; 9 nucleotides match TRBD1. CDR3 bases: TGTGCCAGCAGCCTGGGTGGGACAGGGACGGTCAATGAGCAGTTCTTC. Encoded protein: CASSLGGTGTVNEQFF.